Below are 19 T cell receptor beta chains sequenced from a single sample in a study of regulatory T cells in long-lasting Graves disease. Time point specified: persistent/refractory GD, antithyroid drugs over 5 years with positive TRAb. The authors made the TCR library using RNA they extracted from PBMCs. Arm-PCR with iRepertoire HTBI primers amplified the CDR3 regions for these TCR beta libraries. TCRdb re-called the multiplex PCR reads through MiXCR, storing one row per CDR3 protein. Of 400,000 to 500,000 distinct CDR3 sequences listed, around a fifth are singletons. The source was peripheral blood mononuclear cells (PBMCs), collected when the disease was refractory, from a patient treated with antithyroid drugs. The origin of the receptors is a female donor with Graves disease.

The chain combines TRBV5-1 with TRBJ1-6, with 7 bases fitting TRBD1. The germline CDR1 and CDR2 sequences are SGHRS and YFSETQ. Trimming took 4 bases from V and 10 from J; bases not matched to a gene: 5. The CDR3 extends over 13 amino acids. In DNA, the CDR3 is TGCGCCAGCAGCCCGACAGGGCCCTCACCCCTCCACTTT. Translating it yields CASSPTGPSPLHF.

The rearrangement uses TRBV3-1 and TRBJ2-2; tentatively, D is TRBD2 (6 bases). Per the germline V gene, CDR1 is LGHDT and CDR2 is YNNKEL (reference sequence). V gave up 1 base and J gave up 0 bases, with 9 bases separating them. CDR3 length: 16 amino acids. CDR3 nucleotides: TGTGCCAGCAGCCAAGGGGTAGCGGCGAACACCGGGGAGCTGTTTTTT. Translating gives CASSQGVAANTGELFF. Full variable domain (rest looked up from reference TRBV3-1 and TRBJ2-2): DTAVSQTPKYLVTQMGNDKSIKCEQNLGHDTMYWYKQDSKKFLKIMFSYNNKELIINETVPNRFSPKSPDKAHLNLHINSLELGDSAVYFCASSQGVAANTGELFFGEGSRLTVL.

V is TRBV20-1 and J is TRBJ2-7; 11 nucleotides match TRBD1. CDR3 length: 14 residues. V shed 6 bases and J 9 bases; nucleotides not matched to a gene: 13. CDR1 DFQATT and CDR2 SNEGSKA come from the germline V gene (reference sequence). In DNA, the CDR3 is TGCAGTGCCCCTGAGGGACAGGGGGTTCCCGGGCAGTACTTC. Translating gives CSAPEGQGVPGQYF.

This clonotype was found many times. The genes are TRBV6-1 and TRBJ2-5, with a possible D match to TRBD2 (7 bases). Germline assignment: CDR1 MNHNS and CDR2 SASEGT. V was clipped by 7 bases and J by 3 bases, with 15 bases between them. CDR3 length: 14 amino acids. The CDR3 region is CASTGGGAEETQYF. DNA of the CDR3: TGTGCCAGCACTGGGGGGGGGGCAGAAGAGACCCAGTACTTC.

This clonotype was observed many times. V is TRBV2 and J is TRBJ1-2, with D unresolved. Germline CDR1 is SNHLY and CDR2 is FYNNEI. CDR3 length: 12 amino acids. The ends were cut back, 4 bases at V and 4 bases at J, with 7 bases in the middle. CDR3 sequence reads: CASSGGLYGYTF. CDR3 nucleotides: TGTGCCAGCAGTGGAGGACTCTATGGCTACACCTTC.

The chain couples TRBV14 to TRBJ2-1, with a tentative D call TRBD1 (6 bases). The CDR3 runs to 15 residues. Germline CDR1 is SGHDN and CDR2 is FVKESK. V dropped 3 bases and J dropped 4 bases, with 13 bases sitting between them. CDR3 sequence: CASSQFQGKYNEQFF. CDR3 nucleotides: TGTGCCAGCAGCCAGTTTCAGGGGAAGTACAATGAGCAGTTCTTC.

The chain couples TRBV19 to TRBJ2-2, with 9 bases that match TRBD2. The trim removed 7 bases at V and 7 bases at J, leaving 16 bases unmatched. CDR3 length equals 17 residues. Germline V lookup: CDR1 LNHDA, CDR2 SQIVND (reference sequence). Written as DNA, the CDR3 is TGTGCCAGTAAACCCGGACTAGCGCTTCTAGGGCACGGGGAGCTGTTTTTT. This gives the protein CASKPGLALLGHGELFF.

In its sample, this clonotype was seen many times. V and J are TRBV3-1 and TRBJ2-5; maybe TRBD1 (5 bases). Looked up from germline, CDR1 is LGHDT and CDR2 is YNNKEL (reference sequence). The CDR3 contains 14 residues. The V end lost 1 base, the J end lost 4 bases, and 10 bases lay between the germline ends. CDR3 in amino acids: CASSQGPQGETQYF. The CDR3 nucleotides are TGTGCCAGCAGCCAAGGCCCGCAGGGAGAGACCCAGTACTTC.

The J gene is TRBJ2-1, the V gene TRBV24-1, with D tentatively TRBD2 (5 bases). The V gene lost 1 base and the J gene lost 4 bases, with 7 bases spanning the gap. Germline CDR1 is KGHDR and CDR2 is SFDVKD. The CDR3 has 14 residues. The CDR3 coding sequence is TGTGCCACCAGTGATTTCGGGAAATACAATGAGCAGTTCTTC. It is translated as CATSDFGKYNEQFF.

This clonotype was picked up a small number of times. The chain joins TRBV7-9 to TRBJ2-1; D uncertain. Germline CDR1 and CDR2: SEHNR and FQNEAQ (reference sequence). The CDR3 runs to 11 residues. Trimming stripped 5 bases from V and 9 bases from J, with 8 bases between. Here the CDR3 reads CASSPSGEQFF. For the CDR3, the DNA is TGTGCCAGCAGCCCCTCGGGTGAGCAGTTCTTC.

This clonotype was seen at least ten times. The genes are TRBV5-5 and TRBJ2-5, with no clear D. Looked up from germline, CDR1 is SGHKS and CDR2 is YYEKEE (reference sequence). The CDR3 is 14 amino acids. V was trimmed by 2 bases and J by 5 bases, leaving 13 bases between them. The CDR3 loop is CASSFLIAVETQYF. The DNA for the CDR3 is TGTGCCAGCAGCTTTTTGATAGCCGTCGAGACCCAGTACTTC.

This clonotype occurred many times. CDR3 loop: CASSGLGFLSPLHF. The CDR3 DNA sequence: TGTGCCAGCAGCGGGTTGGGGTTCCTCTCACCCCTCCACTTT. V usage is TRBV11-2 and J usage is TRBJ1-6; D gene ambiguous. Trimming removed 5 bases at V and 10 bases at J, with 15 bases between. The CDR3 is made up of 14 amino acids. The germline CDR1 and CDR2 sequences are SGHAT and FQNNGV.

This clonotype was detected many times. The chain uses TRBV7-3 and TRBJ2-5; D is undetermined. Germline V gene data show CDR1 as SGHTA and CDR2 as FQGTGA. The V gene lost 5 bases and the J gene lost 4 bases, with 17 bases spanning the gap. The CDR3 consists of 15 residues. The CDR3 DNA reads as TGTGCCAGCAGCATGACACTTGGGCCAGTAGAGACCCAGTACTTC. It yields the protein CASSMTLGPVETQYF.

This clonotype was seen a few times. This chain uses TRBV19 with TRBJ1-1; 9 nucleotides agree with TRBD1. Germline V CDR1 and CDR2: LNHDA, SQIVND (reference sequence). The CDR3 contains 16 residues. V lost 4 bases and J lost 0; bases outside the gene matches: 6. This CDR3 is CASSTGTGKVNTEAFF. CDR3 DNA sequence: TGTGCCAGTAGTACCGGGACAGGGAAGGTGAACACTGAAGCTTTCTTT.

Worth noting for this clonotype: A much larger clone lies one base from this, so it may be a read error. Because the CDR3 is missing its conserved closing phenylalanine or tryptophan, this is likely a read error. V is TRBV9 and J is TRBJ1-2; perhaps TRBD1 as D (6 bases). Germline V gene lookup returns CDR1 SGDLS and CDR2 YYNGEE. CDR3 length: 14 amino acids. The V gene lost 2 bases and the J gene lost 3 bases, with 11 bases spanning the gap. The CDR3 nucleotides read TGTGCCAGCAGCGTGGCCCGGGGGCACTATGGCTACACCTCC. It specifies CASSVARGHYGYTS.

Many counts were recorded for this clonotype. The rearrangement links TRBV10-3 to TRBJ1-4; 10 bases fit TRBD1. This CDR3 is built from 15 residues. V trimming: 4 bases; J trimming: 1 base; junction bases outside the gene matches: 0. Germline-derived CDR1 and CDR2 are ENHRY and SYGVKD. CDR3 nucleotides: TGTGCCATCAGTGGGACAGGGGGAACTAATGAAAAACTGTTTTTT. Amino acid sequence: CAISGTGGTNEKLFF.

The rearrangement links TRBV5-1 to TRBJ2-5; 9 bases fit TRBD1. Germline assignment: CDR1 SGHRS and CDR2 YFSETQ. This CDR3 has 15 residues. Trimming at V came to 4 bases and at J to 3 bases, leaving 7 bases not matched to a gene. The CDR3 DNA is TGCGCCAGCAGCCCGGACAGGGGACTTGAAGAGACCCAGTACTTC. It specifies CASSPDRGLEETQYF.

This chain joins TRBV3-1 and TRBJ2-2; 7 bases agree with TRBD2. The CDR3 runs 17 residues. The germline CDR1 and CDR2 sequences are LGHDT and YNNKEL (reference sequence). The J segment lost 5 bases and the V segment lost 0 bases, leaving 9 bases of the junction unmatched. CDR3 loop: CASSQDRTSVLTGELFF. The DNA for the CDR3 is TGTGCCAGCAGCCAAGATCGAACTAGCGTCTTGACCGGGGAGCTGTTTTTT.

This clonotype was seen at least ten times. V usage is TRBV6-2 or TRBV6-3 and J usage is TRBJ1-1, with no clear D. The CDR3 covers 14 residues. Germline V gene data show CDR1 as MNHEY and CDR2 as SVGEGT. Trimming removed 2 bases from V and 0 bases from J, with 7 bases in between. CDR3 residues: CASSYGLMNTEAFF. The CDR3 DNA follows: TGTGCCAGCAGTTACGGGTTGATGAACACTGAAGCTTTCTTT.